This passage covers 11 T cell receptor beta chains from one sample sequenced in a study of T cell changes during pregnancy in multiple sclerosis. Using immunoSEQ multiplex PCR, the repertoire was profiled, and TCRdb retains in-frame clones only, with some absent. Altogether 40,000 to 50,000 clones are present, more than 85% being singletons, with the ten largest covering roughly 1.9%. The starting material was CD4+ T cells from peripheral blood mononuclear cells, obtained after pregnancy. The receptor source for this set is a female donor in good health, enrolled as a control in a pregnancy study.

CDR3 amino acids: CASSWGGEQFF. The CDR3 DNA reads as TGTGCCAGCAGCTGGGGGGGTGAGCAGTTCTTC. The gene calls are TRBV7-8 and TRBJ2-1; 7 bases match TRBD2. J gave up 9 bases and V 4 bases, and 0 bases lay outside the gene matches. The CDR3 extends over 11 amino acids. From germline, CDR1 is SGHVS and CDR2 FQNEAQ. Based on the CDR3 plus reference TRBV7-8 and TRBJ2-1, the full variable domain is GAGVSQSPRYKVAKRGQDVALRCDPISGHVSLFWYQQALGQGPEFLTYFQNEAQLDKSGLPSDRFFAERPEGSVSTLKIQRTQQEDSAVYLCASSWGGEQFFGPGTRLTVL.

V gene TRBV20-1 combines with J gene TRBJ1-2; possibly TRBD1 for D (5 bases). The CDR3 sequence is 11 residues long. V shed 5 bases and J shed 5 bases, with 9 bases lying between them. Germline values: CDR1 DFQATT, CDR2 SNEGSKA (reference sequence). The DNA for the CDR3 is TGCAGTGCTTCCCGGACATATGGCTACACCTTC. Its protein product is CSASRTYGYTF.

The J gene is TRBJ2-3, the V gene TRBV27, with D perhaps matching TRBD1 (5 bases). Germline V lookup: CDR1 MNHEY, CDR2 SMNVEV (reference sequence). CDR3 size: 16 residues. The germline V and J ends were trimmed by 0 bases and 7 bases, with 17 bases remaining between them. The CDR3 protein is CASSLSDTAQGYTQYF. The CDR3 DNA sequence: TGTGCCAGCAGTTTATCGGACACCGCCCAGGGATATACGCAGTATTTT.

The chain employs TRBV4-1 and TRBJ1-2; 8 bases line up with TRBD1. CDR1 MGHRA and CDR2 YSYEKL come from the germline V gene. The CDR3 contains 16 residues. V was pared by 3 bases and J by 0 bases, with 6 bases of the junction left unmatched. CDR3 amino acids: CASSQPRQGTNYGYTF. CDR3 bases: TGCGCCAGCAGCCAGCCTAGACAGGGGACTAACTATGGCTACACCTTC.

This clone was counted between two and nine times. The gene calls are TRBV5-1 and TRBJ1-5, with D maybe TRBD1 (6 bases). Trimming cost V 4 bases and J 3 bases, with 11 bases left between them. This CDR3 is built from 14 residues. Germline CDR1 SGHRS, CDR2 YFSETQ. Here the CDR3 reads CASSLGGLNQPQHF. For the CDR3, the DNA is TGCGCCAGCAGCCTCGGGGGGCTCAATCAGCCCCAGCATTTT.

The chain couples TRBV7-9 to TRBJ2-3, with 13 nucleotides matching TRBD2. The CDR3 is 17 residues long. The V gene's germline CDR1 is SEHNR and CDR2 FQNEAQ (reference sequence). V was clipped by 5 bases and J by 6 bases; unmatched bases: 11. CDR3 loop: CASSAEGLAGSGDTQYF. The DNA for the CDR3 is TGTGCCAGCAGCGCCGAGGGACTAGCGGGAAGCGGGGATACGCAGTATTTT.

The rearrangement links TRBV5-6 to TRBJ2-6; 8 bases are shared with TRBD1. The V and J ends lost 1 base and 4 bases, in that order; junction bases with no gene match: 10. Germline loops: CDR1 SGHDT, CDR2 YYEEEE. The CDR3 has 18 residues. The CDR3 is CASSLFGQGAAGANVLTF. The CDR3 nucleotides are TGTGCCAGCAGCTTGTTCGGACAGGGTGCCGCCGGGGCCAACGTCCTGACTTTC.

This chain links TRBV19 with TRBJ2-6; 10 nucleotides line up with TRBD1. The ends lost 3 bases at V and 0 bases at J; junction bases unmatched: 2. This CDR3 has 17 amino acids. CDR1 is LNHDA and CDR2 is SQIVND in the germline V gene (reference sequence). This chain's CDR3 is CASSMDRGISGANVLTF. The CDR3 region has the DNA TGTGCCAGTAGTATGGACAGGGGGATCTCTGGGGCCAACGTCCTGACTTTC.

CDR3 in DNA: TGCAGCACTGAGGGGACTACCACAGATACGCAGTATTTT. This gives the protein CSTEGTTTDTQYF. The V and J genes are TRBV29-1 and TRBJ2-3, with 7 bases that match TRBD2. The length of the CDR3 is 13 residues. Trimming cost V 8 bases and J 2 bases; bases outside gene matches: 7. Germline V lookup: CDR1 SQVTM, CDR2 ANQGSEA.

J is TRBJ1-1 and V is TRBV10-3, with TRBD1 matching over 7 bases. The CDR3 is made up of 15 amino acids. V trimming: 1 base; J trimming: 5 bases; junction bases outside the gene matches: 7. Per the germline V gene, CDR1 is ENHRY and CDR2 is SYGVKD. CDR3 region: CAISEFGQEGTEAFF. CDR3 in DNA: TGTGCCATCAGTGAGTTTGGACAGGAGGGGACTGAAGCTTTCTTT.

The chain recombines TRBV5-1 with TRBJ2-1; tentatively, D is TRBD2 (5 bases). Germline CDR1 is SGHRS and CDR2 is YFSETQ. This CDR3 has 15 amino acids. Trimming took 0 bases from V and 8 from J, leaving 15 bases between them. The chain's CDR3 is CASSLDPPGKDEQFF. CDR3 in DNA: TGCGCCAGCAGCTTGGACCCCCCGGGAAAGGATGAGCAGTTCTTC.